One and the same sample provided the 7 T cell receptor beta chains below, sequenced in a study of response to subunit inactivated influenza vaccine. TCRdb reprocessed the RT-PCR reads via MiXCR and lists one record per CDR3 protein. Of over 750,000 distinct CDR3 sequences in the sample, over 20% were seen once. The sample in question was PBMCs from blood, obtained approximately 5 days after vaccination. The receptors were sampled from a man between 50 and 59 years old who received an inactivated influenza vaccine.

The V and J genes are TRBV13 and TRBJ2-1; 7 nucleotides align to TRBD2. The CDR3 covers 16 residues. Germline-derived CDR1 and CDR2 are PRHDT and FYEKMQ (reference sequence). V lost 3 bases and J lost 0; bases outside the gene matches: 5. CDR3 amino acids: CASSFAREFSYNEQFF. CDR3 nucleotides: TGTGCCAGCAGCTTCGCGCGGGAGTTCTCCTACAATGAGCAGTTCTTC.

This clonotype was found many times. The V call is TRBV12-3 or TRBV12-4, the J call TRBJ2-7; D may correspond to TRBD1 or TRBD2 (5 bases each). This CDR3 region has 15 residues. V lost 1 base to trimming and J lost 0 bases, with 10 bases between them. The CDR3 nucleotides are TGTGCCAGCAGTTTAGGTGGGGGTGGCTCCTACGAGCAGTACTTC. Protein: CASSLGGGGSYEQYF.

The sample holds a few counts of this clonotype. The chain carries TRBV20-1 and TRBJ1-5; 12 bases line up with TRBD1. CDR1 and CDR2 from the germline V gene are DFQATT and SNEGSKA (reference sequence). V shed 6 bases, J shed 7 bases, and the junction held 7 bases outside the gene matches. The CDR3 sequence is 14 residues long. Here the CDR3 reads CSAGGQGAKQPQHF. The CDR3 coding sequence is TGCAGTGCCGGGGGACAGGGGGCAAAACAGCCCCAGCATTTT.

V gene TRBV14 combines with J gene TRBJ2-7; TRBD2 is a possible D gene (6 bases). The CDR3 loop spans 14 amino acids. Germline CDR1 is SGHDN and CDR2 is FVKESK. V was clipped by 4 bases and J by 3 bases, with 13 bases between them. In DNA, the CDR3 is TGTGCCAGCAGCCTCGACGGGGGAGACTACGAGCAGTACTTC. It yields the protein CASSLDGGDYEQYF.

The V and J genes are TRBV5-1 and TRBJ2-2; TRBD2 matches at 7 bases. This CDR3 contains 16 residues. The junction had 11 bases not matched to a gene; V was cut back by 3 bases and J by 6 bases. Per the germline V gene, CDR1 is SGHRS and CDR2 is YFSETQ. In DNA form, the CDR3 reads TGCGCCAGCAGCTGGAGGGGAGGGGACGTACCCGGGGAGCTGTTTTTT. Translation: CASSWRGGDVPGELFF.

The chain combines TRBV4-2 with TRBJ1-6; no clear D gene. Germline V gives CDR1 LGHNA, CDR2 YNFKEQ. The CDR3 sequence is 16 residues long. V lost 0 bases and J lost 10, with 16 bases in between. The CDR3 bases are TGTGCCAGCAGCCAAGATCTTCATACCGTCGGGTCACCCCTCCACTTT. This codes for CASSQDLHTVGSPLHF.

The J gene is TRBJ2-7, the V gene TRBV9; D could derive from TRBD1 or TRBD2 (5 bases each). CDR3 size: 15 residues. CDR1 SGDLS and CDR2 YYNGEE come from the germline V gene. Trimming cost V 3 bases and J 6 bases, with 19 bases left between them. The CDR3 loop reads CASSAIPGAKGEQYF. CDR3 coding DNA: TGTGCCAGCAGCGCCATCCCCGGGGCCAAGGGCGAGCAGTACTTC.